A selection of T cell receptor beta chains follows, all from one sample in a study of technical replicates of blood from a few donors. Produced via immunoSEQ multiplex PCR; TCRdb's table is partial and in-frame only. Among some 91,000 clones listed, approximately 94% were seen once. Sequenced material: T cells isolated from PBMCs. The receptors stem from a human donor in good health. Each CDR3 is given with its conserved first and last residue. D genes are given only for firm matches. Not every row has a clone size; where given, it reads once, few, many or a size class.

CDR3nt	CDR3aa	abundance	v_gene	d_gene	j_gene
TGTGCCAGTAGACCAGGGTTGAAGGAAAAACTGTTTTTT	CASRPGLKEKLFF	NA	TRBV19	NA	TRBJ1-4
TGTGCCAGCAGTAAGATGGGACAGTACCAAGAGACCCAGTACTTC	CASSKMGQYQETQYF	NA	TRBV28	TRBD1	TRBJ2-5
TGTGCCAGTAGTATTTGGACAGGGAGGGGGAACACTGAAGCTTTCTTT	CASSIWTGRGNTEAFF	NA	TRBV19	TRBD1	TRBJ1-1
TGTGCCAGCAGCGCCGGACAGGGAGCCTACGAGCAGTACTTC	CASSAGQGAYEQYF	NA	TRBV11-3	TRBD1	TRBJ2-7
TGTGCCAGCAGTTTTCTCAGCCTCGGCGGGATAGCGTTCTTC	CASSFLSLGGIAFF	NA	TRBV28	NA	TRBJ2-1
TGTGCCAGCAGCAAAGGGACAACAGATACGCAGTATTTT	CASSKGTTDTQYF	NA	TRBV11-3	NA	TRBJ2-3
TGTGCCAGCAGCGTATCCCAAGGGGACGAGCAGTACTTC	CASSVSQGDEQYF	NA	TRBV9	NA	TRBJ2-7
TGTGCCAGCTCAGAACAGAACTCTGGAAACACCATATATTTT	CASSEQNSGNTIYF	NA	TRBV25-1	NA	TRBJ1-3
TGTGCCAGCAGCTTGGTGGGGTCCACAGGAGCTGAAGCTTTCTTT	CASSLVGSTGAEAFF	NA	TRBV5-4	NA	TRBJ1-1
TGTGCCAGCAGCCCAGACAACAACAATGAGCAGTTCTTC	CASSPDNNNEQFF	NA	TRBV7-2	NA	TRBJ2-1
TGTGCCAGCAGTTACTCAGGGACAGGCTACAATGAGCAGTTCTTC	CASSYSGTGYNEQFF	NA	TRBV6-5	TRBD1	TRBJ2-1
TGTGCCAGCAGTCTCCACGGGACACGCTCCTACGAGCAGTACTTC	CASSLHGTRSYEQYF	NA	TRBV28	NA	TRBJ2-7
TGTGCCAGCAGAGACGACAGAGACACTGAAGCTTTCTTT	CASRDDRDTEAFF	NA	TRBV6-5	NA	TRBJ1-1
TGCGCCAGCAGCCAACCCAAACTGGGTAGCGGGTTTACTGATGAGCAGTTCTTC	CASSQPKLGSGFTDEQFF	few	TRBV4-1	TRBD2	TRBJ2-1
TGTGCCAGCAGCTCCGGGACTAGCGGGTACAATGAGCAGTTCTTC	CASSSGTSGYNEQFF	NA	TRBV28	TRBD2	TRBJ2-1
TGTGCCAGTTGGACTGATTCGACAGGGGGCTATGGCTACACCTTC	CASWTDSTGGYGYTF	NA	TRBV6-5	TRBD1	TRBJ1-2
TGCAGCGTAGCGTGGGGGGTGAAGGAAAAACTGTTTTTT	CSVAWGVKEKLFF	NA	TRBV29-1	NA	TRBJ1-4
TGCGCCAGCAGCCAATTGATAGCGGGAGTGGTGGGCGAGCAGTACTTC	CASSQLIAGVVGEQYF	NA	TRBV4-1	TRBD2	TRBJ2-7
TGCGCCAGCAGCCAAGATCTCCTCCAGGGTCCATCCTTGGGGACTGAAGCTTTCTTT	CASSQDLLQGPSLGTEAFF	few	TRBV4-1	NA	TRBJ1-1
TGCGCCAGCAGCTCGGGACAGGCTTCCTACGAGCAGTACTTC	CASSSGQASYEQYF	NA	TRBV5-1	TRBD1	TRBJ2-7
TGTGCCAGCAACCCTCAGGATTATGGCTACACCTTC	CASNPQDYGYTF	NA	TRBV28	NA	TRBJ1-2
TGTGCCAGTAGTACTACAGAAGCTGGGGCCAACGTCCTGACTTTC	CASSTTEAGANVLTF	once	TRBV19	NA	TRBJ2-6
TGTGCCAGCAGTCCGGGACAGGGGGCACGGCAGCCCCAGCATTTT	CASSPGQGARQPQHF	NA	TRBV6-6	TRBD1	TRBJ1-5
TGCGCCAGCAGCTTTAACCCGGGGGAGCAGCCCCAGCATTTT	CASSFNPGEQPQHF	few	TRBV5-1	NA	TRBJ1-5
TGTGCCAGCAGTACCATAGGACTAGCGTATAACACCGGGGAGCTGTTTTTT	CASSTIGLAYNTGELFF	NA	TRBV27	TRBD2	TRBJ2-2
TGCGCCAGCAGCCCCGGGACTAGCGGCGGTAGAAACATTCAGTACTTC	CASSPGTSGGRNIQYF	NA	TRBV5-1	TRBD2	TRBJ2-4
TGTGCCAGCAGTGAGACTAGCGGTAACAATGAGCAGTTCTTC	CASSETSGNNEQFF	NA	TRBV2	TRBD2	TRBJ2-1
TGTGCCAGCACCTTTCCACAGGGTTTAGGTGCCTATAATTCACCCCTCCACTTT	CASTFPQGLGAYNSPLHF	NA	TRBV27	NA	TRBJ1-6
TGTGCCAGCAGTTACCGCGGGGTCACCATAGCCCAAGAGACCCAGTACTTC	CASSYRGVTIAQETQYF	NA	TRBV6-4	NA	TRBJ2-5
TGTGCCAGCAGAAAAGCGGGAGGCCGAAACATTCAGTACTTC	CASRKAGGRNIQYF	NA	TRBV5-4	TRBD2	TRBJ2-4
TGCGCCAGCAGCCAAGCTACAGGGTCAGGATATACCTACGAGCAGTACTTC	CASSQATGSGYTYEQYF	few	TRBV4-1	NA	TRBJ2-7
TGTGCCAGCAGCTTGGTAAGCAGACAATTCTCCTACGAGCAGTACTTC	CASSLVSRQFSYEQYF	NA	TRBV5-5	NA	TRBJ2-7
TGTGCCAGCAGAGGTTCTAGATCTAGCACAGATACGCAGTATTTT	CASRGSRSSTDTQYF	NA	TRBV9	NA	TRBJ2-3
TGTGCCAGCAGTTCGGGAAGGTATGGCTACACCTTC	CASSSGRYGYTF	few	TRBV11-2	NA	TRBJ1-2
TGTGCCAGCAGCCAAGAAGTCTGGGCCCAAGACGCCGAGCAGTACTTC	CASSQEVWAQDAEQYF	NA	TRBV14	NA	TRBJ2-7
TGTGCCAGTCGTGGGTCGAGTGGAGCTCAGCCCCAGCATTTT	CASRGSSGAQPQHF	NA	TRBV19	NA	TRBJ1-5
TGTGCCAAGCGGGGTTTCTCCGGGGAGCTGTTTTTT	CAKRGFSGELFF	NA	TRBV5-8	TRBD2	TRBJ2-2
TGTGCCAGCAGCTTAGAGAGCCGAGCGAAGACCCAGTACTTC	CASSLESRAKTQYF	NA	TRBV11-2	NA	TRBJ2-5
TGTGCCAGCAGCTTAGTTTCTAGCGGGGATGAGCAGTTCTTC	CASSLVSSGDEQFF	NA	TRBV11-3	TRBD2	TRBJ2-1
TGTGCCAGCAGCTTAATTTCGACAGGATTCTACGAGCAGTACTTC	CASSLISTGFYEQYF	NA	TRBV7-3	NA	TRBJ2-7
TGTGCCAGCAGTGAAGGGGGACAAACATGGGAAAAACTGTTTTTT	CASSEGGQTWEKLFF	NA	TRBV2	NA	TRBJ1-4
TGTGCCAGCAGTGGGAGTACTTGGGGCACCCTCCACTTT	CASSGSTWGTLHF	NA	TRBV6-1	NA	TRBJ1-6
TGTGCCAGCAGCTTACAGGTGGAAAGTGAAAAACTGTTTTTT	CASSLQVESEKLFF	once	TRBV11-2	NA	TRBJ1-4
TGTGCCAGCAGCGTAGCTGGAACAGCGGTGGATAGGGAGCAGTTCTTC	CASSVAGTAVDREQFF	NA	TRBV9	NA	TRBJ2-1
TGTGCCAGCAGCCAATGGGGCAGGGTGAATGAAAAACTGTTTTTT	CASSQWGRVNEKLFF	NA	TRBV16	NA	TRBJ1-4
TGTGCCAGCAGGAGGACAGGGCCCACCTACGAGCAGTACTTC	CASRRTGPTYEQYF	once	TRBV2	TRBD1	TRBJ2-7
TGTGCCAGCAGCCCGGGACTAGCGGACTCCTACAATGAGCAGTTCTTC	CASSPGLADSYNEQFF	NA	TRBV7-9	TRBD2	TRBJ2-1
TGCGCCAGCAGCCCGGGTGGGGCTGAACATGGCTACACCTTC	CASSPGGAEHGYTF	NA	TRBV5-1	NA	TRBJ1-2
TGTGCCACCAGCAGAGGGGACAGGGGAGCAAACTATGGCTACACCTTC	CATSRGDRGANYGYTF	once	TRBV15	TRBD1	TRBJ1-2
TGTGCCAGCAGTTTATGGGGAGGGATACCGCCCGCTAACTATGGCTACACCTTC	CASSLWGGIPPANYGYTF	NA	TRBV28	NA	TRBJ1-2